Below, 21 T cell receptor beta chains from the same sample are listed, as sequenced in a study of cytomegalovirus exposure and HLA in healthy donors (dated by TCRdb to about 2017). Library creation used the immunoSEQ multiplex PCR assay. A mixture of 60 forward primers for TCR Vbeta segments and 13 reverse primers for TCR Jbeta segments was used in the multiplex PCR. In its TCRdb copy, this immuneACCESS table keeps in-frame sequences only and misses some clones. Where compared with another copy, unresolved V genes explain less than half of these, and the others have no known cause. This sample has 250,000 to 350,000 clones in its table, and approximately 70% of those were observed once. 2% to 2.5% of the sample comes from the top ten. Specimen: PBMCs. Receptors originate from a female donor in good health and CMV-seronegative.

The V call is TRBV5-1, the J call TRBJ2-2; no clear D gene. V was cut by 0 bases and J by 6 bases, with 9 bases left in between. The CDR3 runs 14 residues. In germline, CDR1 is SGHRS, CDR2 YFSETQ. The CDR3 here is CASSLGQTPGELFF. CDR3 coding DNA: TGCGCCAGCAGCTTGGGACAAACCCCCGGGGAGCTGTTTTTT.

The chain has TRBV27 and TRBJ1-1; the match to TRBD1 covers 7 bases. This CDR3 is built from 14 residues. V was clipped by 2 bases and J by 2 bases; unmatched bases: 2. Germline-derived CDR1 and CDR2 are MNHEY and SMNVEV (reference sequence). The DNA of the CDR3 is TGTGCCAGCAGTTTAGTAGGGGGCAACACTGAAGCTTTCTTT. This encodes CASSLVGGNTEAFF.

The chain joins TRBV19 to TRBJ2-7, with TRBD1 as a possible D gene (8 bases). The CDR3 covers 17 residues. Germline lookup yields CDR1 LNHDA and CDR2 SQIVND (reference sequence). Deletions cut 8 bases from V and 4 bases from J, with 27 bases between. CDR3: CASSGGSLAAEGYEQYF. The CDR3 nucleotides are TGTGCCAGTTCAGGGGGCAGCCTAGCGGCAGAGGGGTACGAGCAGTACTTC.

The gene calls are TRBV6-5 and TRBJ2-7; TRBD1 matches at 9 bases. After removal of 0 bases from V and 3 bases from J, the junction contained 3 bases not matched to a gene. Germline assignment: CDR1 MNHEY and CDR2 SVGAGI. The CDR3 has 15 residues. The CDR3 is CASSYSGQGFYEQYF. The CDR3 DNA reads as TGTGCCAGCAGTTACTCGGGACAGGGATTCTACGAGCAGTACTTC.

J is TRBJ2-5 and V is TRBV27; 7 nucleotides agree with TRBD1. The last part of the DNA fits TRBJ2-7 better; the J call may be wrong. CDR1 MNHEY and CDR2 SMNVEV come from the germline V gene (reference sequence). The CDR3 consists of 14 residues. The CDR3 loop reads CASIERQGVYEQYF. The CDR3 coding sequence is TGTGCCAGCATAGAACGCCAGGGGGTGTACGAGCAGTACTTC.

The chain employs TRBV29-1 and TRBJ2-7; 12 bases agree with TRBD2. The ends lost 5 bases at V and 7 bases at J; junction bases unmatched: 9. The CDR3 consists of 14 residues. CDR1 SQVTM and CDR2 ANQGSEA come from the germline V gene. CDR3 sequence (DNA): TGCAGCGTTTCGCGACTAGCGGGAGTGGAGGAGCAGTACTTC. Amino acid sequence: CSVSRLAGVEEQYF.

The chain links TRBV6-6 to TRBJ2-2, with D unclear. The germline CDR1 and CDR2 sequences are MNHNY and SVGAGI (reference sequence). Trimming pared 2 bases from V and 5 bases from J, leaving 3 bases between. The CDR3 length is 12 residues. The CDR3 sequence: CASSYPTGELFF. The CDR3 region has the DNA TGTGCCAGCAGTTACCCTACCGGGGAGCTGTTTTTT.

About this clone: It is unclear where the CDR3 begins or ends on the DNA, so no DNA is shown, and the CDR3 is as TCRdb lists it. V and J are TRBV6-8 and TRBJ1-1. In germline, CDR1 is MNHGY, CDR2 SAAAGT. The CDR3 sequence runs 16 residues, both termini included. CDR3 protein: CASSTSGGAEDTEAFF.

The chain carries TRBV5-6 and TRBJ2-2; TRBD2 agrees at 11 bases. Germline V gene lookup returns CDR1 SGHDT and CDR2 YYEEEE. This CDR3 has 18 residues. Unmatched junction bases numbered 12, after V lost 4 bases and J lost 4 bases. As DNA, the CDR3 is TGTGCCAGCAGCCGTTTAGCGGGAGGGGTTACGGGCACCGGGGAGCTGTTTTTT. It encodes CASSRLAGGVTGTGELFF.

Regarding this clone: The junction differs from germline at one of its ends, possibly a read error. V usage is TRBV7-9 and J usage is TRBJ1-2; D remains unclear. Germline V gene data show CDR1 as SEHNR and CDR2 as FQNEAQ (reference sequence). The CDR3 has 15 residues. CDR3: CASRLGPGVGRGYTF. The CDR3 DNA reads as TGTGCCAGCAGATTAGGCCCCGGGGTCGGGCGCGGCTACACCTTC.

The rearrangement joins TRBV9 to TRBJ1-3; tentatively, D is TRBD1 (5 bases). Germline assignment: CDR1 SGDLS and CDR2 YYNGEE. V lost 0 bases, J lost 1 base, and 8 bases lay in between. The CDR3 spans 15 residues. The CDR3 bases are TGTGCCAGCAGCGTAGGACAGACGTCTGGAAACACCATATATTTT. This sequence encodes CASSVGQTSGNTIYF.

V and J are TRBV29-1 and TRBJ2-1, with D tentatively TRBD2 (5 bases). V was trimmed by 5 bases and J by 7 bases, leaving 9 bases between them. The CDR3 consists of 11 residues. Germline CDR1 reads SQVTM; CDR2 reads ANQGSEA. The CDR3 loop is CSVSERNEQFF. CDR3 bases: TGCAGCGTTTCGGAGCGGAATGAGCAGTTCTTC.

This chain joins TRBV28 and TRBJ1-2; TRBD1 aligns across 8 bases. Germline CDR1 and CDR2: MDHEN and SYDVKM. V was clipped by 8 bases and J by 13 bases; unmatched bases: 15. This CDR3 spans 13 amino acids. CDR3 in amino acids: CASATGVGLASTF. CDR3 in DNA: TGTGCCAGCGCGACAGGGGTGGGGCTGGCTTCCACCTTC.

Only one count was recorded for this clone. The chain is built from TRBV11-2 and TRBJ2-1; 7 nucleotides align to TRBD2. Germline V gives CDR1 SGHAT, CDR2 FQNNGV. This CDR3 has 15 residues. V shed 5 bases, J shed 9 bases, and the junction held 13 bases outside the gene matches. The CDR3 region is CASSPQLTSSTEQFF. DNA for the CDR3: TGTGCCAGCAGCCCCCAGCTGACTAGCTCAACTGAGCAGTTCTTC.

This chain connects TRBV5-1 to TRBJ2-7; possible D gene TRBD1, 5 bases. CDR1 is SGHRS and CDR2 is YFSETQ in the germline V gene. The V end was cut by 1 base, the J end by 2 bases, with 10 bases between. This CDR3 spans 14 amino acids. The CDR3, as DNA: TGCGCCAGCAGCTTGAATCAGGGCGCCTACGAGCAGTACTTC. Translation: CASSLNQGAYEQYF. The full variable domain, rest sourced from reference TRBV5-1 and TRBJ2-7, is KAGVTQTPRYLIKTRGQQVTLSCSPISGHRSVSWYQQTPGQGLQFLFEYFSETQRNKGNFPGRFSGRQFSNSRSEMNVSTLELGDSALYLCASSLNQGAYEQYFGPGTRLTVT.

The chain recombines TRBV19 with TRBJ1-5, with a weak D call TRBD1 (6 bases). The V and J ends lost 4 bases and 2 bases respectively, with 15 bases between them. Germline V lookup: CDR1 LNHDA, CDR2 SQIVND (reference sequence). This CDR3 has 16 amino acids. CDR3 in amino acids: CASSRDNPLGNQPQHF. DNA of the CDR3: TGTGCCAGTAGTAGGGACAATCCTCTTGGCAATCAGCCCCAGCATTTT.

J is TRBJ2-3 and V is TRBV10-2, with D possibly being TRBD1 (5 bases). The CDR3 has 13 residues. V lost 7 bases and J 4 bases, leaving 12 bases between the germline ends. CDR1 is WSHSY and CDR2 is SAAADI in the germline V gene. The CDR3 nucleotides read TGCGCCAGCATGGGTAGCAGGGCAGATACGCAGTATTTT. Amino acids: CASMGSRADTQYF.

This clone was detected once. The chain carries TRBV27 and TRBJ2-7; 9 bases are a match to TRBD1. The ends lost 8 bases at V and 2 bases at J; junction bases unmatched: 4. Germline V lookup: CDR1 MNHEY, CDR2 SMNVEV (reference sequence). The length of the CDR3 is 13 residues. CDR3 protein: CASARQGAYEQYF. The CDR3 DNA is TGTGCCAGCGCCCGACAGGGGGCCTACGAGCAGTACTTC.

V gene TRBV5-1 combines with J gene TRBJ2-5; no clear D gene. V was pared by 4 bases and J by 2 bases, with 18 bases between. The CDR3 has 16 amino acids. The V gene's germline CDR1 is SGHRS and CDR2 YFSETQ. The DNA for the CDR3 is TGCGCCAGCAGCGGAATTCTAGGAAAGGAGCAAGAGACCCAGTACTTC. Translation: CASSGILGKEQETQYF.

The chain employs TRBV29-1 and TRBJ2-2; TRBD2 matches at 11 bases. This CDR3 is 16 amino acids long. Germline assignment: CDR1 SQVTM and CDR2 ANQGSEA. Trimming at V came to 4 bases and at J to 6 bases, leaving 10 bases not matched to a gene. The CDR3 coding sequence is TGCAGCGTTGTCCTACTAGCGGGAGAGAGGGCCGGGGAGCTGTTTTTT. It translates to CSVVLLAGERAGELFF.

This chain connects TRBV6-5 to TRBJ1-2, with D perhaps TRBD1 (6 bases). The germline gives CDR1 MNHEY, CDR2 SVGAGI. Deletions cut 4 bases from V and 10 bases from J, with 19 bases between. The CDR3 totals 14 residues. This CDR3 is CASSSLGGAKVYTF. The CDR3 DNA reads TGTGCCAGCAGTTCCCTAGGGGGGGCGAAGGTCTACACCTTC.